The clone carrying this T cell receptor (beta chain) was found a few times. This specimen belongs to a study of patients and donors after allogeneic stem cell transplantation. Trimming shortened V by 3 bases and J by 0 bases, and 17 bases separated the two germline ends. Germline-derived CDR1 and CDR2 are DFQATT and SNEGSKA (reference sequence). CDR3 length: 16 residues. TCRdb reprocessed the RT-PCR reads via MiXCR and lists one record per CDR3 protein. The sample contains about 960,000 distinct CDR3 sequences, 15% to 20% of which appear only once. The TCR comes from a human donor who was either an allogeneic HSCT recipient or a stem cell or donor lymphocyte infusion donor (not recorded which). It is not recorded whose cells these are; they may come from a transplant donor. Sequencing was carried out using blood, either unsorted or a sorted T cell fraction (not recorded which). The chain has TRBV20-1 and TRBJ1-1; D unclear. In DNA form, the CDR3 reads TGCAGTGCTAGTTCCGTACAGTTAGGCATGAACACTGAAGCTTTCTTT. Protein: CSASSVQLGMNTEAFF.